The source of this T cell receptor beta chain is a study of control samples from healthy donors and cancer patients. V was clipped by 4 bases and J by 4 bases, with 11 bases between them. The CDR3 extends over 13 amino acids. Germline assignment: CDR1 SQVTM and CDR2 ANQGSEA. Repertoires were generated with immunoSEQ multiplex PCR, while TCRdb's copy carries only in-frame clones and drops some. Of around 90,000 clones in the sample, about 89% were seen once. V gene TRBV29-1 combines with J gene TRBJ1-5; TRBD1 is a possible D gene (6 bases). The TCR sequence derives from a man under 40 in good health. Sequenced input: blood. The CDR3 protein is CSVGRDTNQPQHF. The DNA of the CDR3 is TGCAGCGTTGGTCGGGACACAAATCAGCCCCAGCATTTT.